The clone carrying this T cell receptor (beta chain) was counted between two and nine times. Its antigen is unknown. Germline and junction disagree at one end, which may indicate a read error. The data were obtained in a study of blood T cells in healthy people across ages. A second roughly 6 to 12 cycle PCR used barcoded and J-beta primers. TCRdb reanalysed the 5' RACE reads using MiXCR and keeps one entry per CDR3 protein. The sample holds 750,000 or so distinct CDR3 sequences; 20% to 30% are singletons and the top ten take 9.4%. The CDR3 loop spans 14 amino acids. From germline, CDR1 is MDHEN and CDR2 SYDVKM. General study results and limits: Nothing was known about donor CMV status, and this possibly confounded expanded clonotype changes. In these data, TCR beta diversity tracked strongly with naive T cell percentage.

These records were also assigned to another study, of T cells of mothers and their children. That report adds: cDNA synthesis used all extracted RNA, about 1.5 ug per 15 ul.

The origin of this receptor is a boy between 10 and 17 years old in good health. The V call is TRBV28, the J call TRBJ1-5; D is ambiguous. Sequencing was performed on blood. CDR3: CVSSGSPRVQPQHF. In DNA form, the CDR3 reads TGTGTCAGCAGTGGAAGTCCAAGGGTTCAGCCCCAGCATTTT.